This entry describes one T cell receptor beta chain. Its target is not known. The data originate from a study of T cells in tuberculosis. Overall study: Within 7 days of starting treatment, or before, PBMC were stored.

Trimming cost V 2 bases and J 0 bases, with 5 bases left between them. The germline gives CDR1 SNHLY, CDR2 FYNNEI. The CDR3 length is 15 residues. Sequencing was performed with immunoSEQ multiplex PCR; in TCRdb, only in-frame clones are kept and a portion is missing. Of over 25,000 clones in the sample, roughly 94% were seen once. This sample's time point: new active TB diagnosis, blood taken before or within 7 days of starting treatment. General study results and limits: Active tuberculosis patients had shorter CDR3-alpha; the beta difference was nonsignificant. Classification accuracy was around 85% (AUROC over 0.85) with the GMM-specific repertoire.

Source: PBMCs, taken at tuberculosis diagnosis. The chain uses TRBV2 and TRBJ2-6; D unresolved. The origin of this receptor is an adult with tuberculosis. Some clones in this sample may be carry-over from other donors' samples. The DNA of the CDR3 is TGTGCCAGCAGTGAAAGAGGCTCTGGGGCCAACGTCCTGACTTTC. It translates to CASSERGSGANVLTF.